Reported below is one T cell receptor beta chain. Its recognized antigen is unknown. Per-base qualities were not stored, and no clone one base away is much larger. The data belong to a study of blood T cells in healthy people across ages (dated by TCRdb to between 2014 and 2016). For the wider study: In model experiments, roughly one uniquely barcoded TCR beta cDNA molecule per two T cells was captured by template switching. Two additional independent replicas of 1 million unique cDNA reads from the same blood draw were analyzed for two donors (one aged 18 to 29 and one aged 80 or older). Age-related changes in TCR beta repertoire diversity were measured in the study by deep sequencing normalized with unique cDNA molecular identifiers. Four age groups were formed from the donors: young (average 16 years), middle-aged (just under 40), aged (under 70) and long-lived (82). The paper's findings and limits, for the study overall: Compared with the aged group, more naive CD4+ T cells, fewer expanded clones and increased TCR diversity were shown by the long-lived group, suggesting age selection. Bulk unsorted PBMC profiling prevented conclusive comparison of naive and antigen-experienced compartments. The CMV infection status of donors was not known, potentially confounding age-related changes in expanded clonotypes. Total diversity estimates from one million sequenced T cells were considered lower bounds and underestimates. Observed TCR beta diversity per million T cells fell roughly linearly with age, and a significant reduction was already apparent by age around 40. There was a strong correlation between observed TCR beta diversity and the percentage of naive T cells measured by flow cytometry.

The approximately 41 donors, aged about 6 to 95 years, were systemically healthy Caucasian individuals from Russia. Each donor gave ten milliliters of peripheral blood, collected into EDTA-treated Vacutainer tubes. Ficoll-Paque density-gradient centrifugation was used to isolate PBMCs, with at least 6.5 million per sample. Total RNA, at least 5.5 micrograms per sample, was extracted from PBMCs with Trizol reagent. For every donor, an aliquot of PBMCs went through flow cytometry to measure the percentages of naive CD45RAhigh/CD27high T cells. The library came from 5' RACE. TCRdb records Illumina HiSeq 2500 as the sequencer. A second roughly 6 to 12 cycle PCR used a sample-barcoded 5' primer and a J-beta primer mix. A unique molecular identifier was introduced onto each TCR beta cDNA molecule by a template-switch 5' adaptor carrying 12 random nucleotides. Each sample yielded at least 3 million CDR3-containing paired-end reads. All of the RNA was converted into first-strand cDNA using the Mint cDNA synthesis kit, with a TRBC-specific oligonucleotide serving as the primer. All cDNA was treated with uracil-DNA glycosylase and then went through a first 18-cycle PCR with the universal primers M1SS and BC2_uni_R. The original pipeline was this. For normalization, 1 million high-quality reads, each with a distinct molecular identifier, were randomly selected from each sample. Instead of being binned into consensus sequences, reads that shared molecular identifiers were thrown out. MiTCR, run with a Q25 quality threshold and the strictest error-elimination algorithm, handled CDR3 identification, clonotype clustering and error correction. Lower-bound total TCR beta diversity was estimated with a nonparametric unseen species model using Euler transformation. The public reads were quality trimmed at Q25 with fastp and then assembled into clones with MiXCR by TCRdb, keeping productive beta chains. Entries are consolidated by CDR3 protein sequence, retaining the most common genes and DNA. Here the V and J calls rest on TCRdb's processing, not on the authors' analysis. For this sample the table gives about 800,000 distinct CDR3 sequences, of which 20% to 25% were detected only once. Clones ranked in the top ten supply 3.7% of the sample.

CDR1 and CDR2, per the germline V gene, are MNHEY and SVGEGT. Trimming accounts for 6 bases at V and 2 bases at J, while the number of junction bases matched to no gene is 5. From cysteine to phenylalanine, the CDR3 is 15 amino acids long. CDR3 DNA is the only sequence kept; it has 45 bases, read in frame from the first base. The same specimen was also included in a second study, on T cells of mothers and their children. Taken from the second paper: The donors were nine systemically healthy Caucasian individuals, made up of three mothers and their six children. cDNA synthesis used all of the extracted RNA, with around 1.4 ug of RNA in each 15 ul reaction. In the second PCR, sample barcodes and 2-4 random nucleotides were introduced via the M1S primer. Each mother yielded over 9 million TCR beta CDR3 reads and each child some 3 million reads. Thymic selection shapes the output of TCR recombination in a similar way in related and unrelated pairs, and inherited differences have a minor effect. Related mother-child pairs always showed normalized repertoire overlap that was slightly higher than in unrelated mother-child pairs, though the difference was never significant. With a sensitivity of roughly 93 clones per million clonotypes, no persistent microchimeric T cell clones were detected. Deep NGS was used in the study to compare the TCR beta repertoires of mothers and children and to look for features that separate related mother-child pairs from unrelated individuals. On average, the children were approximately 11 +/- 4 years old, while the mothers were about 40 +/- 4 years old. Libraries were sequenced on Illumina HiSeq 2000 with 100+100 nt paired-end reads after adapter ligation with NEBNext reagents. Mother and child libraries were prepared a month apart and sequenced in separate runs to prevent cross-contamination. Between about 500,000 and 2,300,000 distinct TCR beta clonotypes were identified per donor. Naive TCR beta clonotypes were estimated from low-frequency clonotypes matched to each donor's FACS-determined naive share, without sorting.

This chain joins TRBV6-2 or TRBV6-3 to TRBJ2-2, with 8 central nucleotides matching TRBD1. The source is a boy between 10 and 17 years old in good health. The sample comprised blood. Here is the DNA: TGTGCCAGCAGCGGGACAGGAGATAACACCGGGGAGCTGTTTTTT. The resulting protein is CASSGTGDNTGELFF.